The sequence of this T cell receptor beta chain was determined in a study of radiotherapy plus CTLA-4 blockade in lung cancer. Study background: Of the patients, 15% to 20% showed objective responses and roughly 31% attained disease control.

CDR3 length equals 12 residues. CDR1 and CDR2 from the germline V gene are WSHSY and SAAADI. V lost 10 bases to trimming and J lost 3 bases, with 7 bases between them. Clones were sequenced by immunoSEQ multiplex PCR, and TCRdb holds only the in-frame ones, with some missing. The data show some 40,000 clones, roughly 79% seen once. A note on this clone: Its antigen remains unidentified.

The study's findings and limits: TCR clones originating in tumors grew in number in blood after radiotherapy plus ipilimumab. Interferon-beta, together with early blood T cell clone dynamics, reportedly best predicted response.

The chain carries TRBV10-2 and TRBJ1-6; D is perhaps TRBD1 (5 bases). The sequenced sample was peripheral blood, obtained from a patient treated with radiotherapy plus ipilimumab. This clonotype originated in a human donor with non-small cell lung cancer that progressed on radiotherapy plus ipilimumab. Here the CDR3 reads CANDSYNSPLHF. Written as DNA, the CDR3 is TGCGCCAACGACAGCTATAATTCACCCCTCCACTTT.